The rows below give T cell receptor beta chains drawn from one sample of a study of blood T cell repertoires in COVID-19. Repertoires were generated with immunoSEQ multiplex PCR, while TCRdb's copy carries only in-frame clones and drops some. The sample shows a few hundred thousand clones, approximately 90% of them seen only once. The specimen sequenced was PBMCs or T cells enriched from blood (not recorded which). The receptor source for this set is a woman in her forties who had recovered from COVID-19. Both conserved end residues are part of each CDR3. Each record gives: D gene, V gene, J gene, clone size, CDR3 protein, CDR3 DNA. A D gene is named only where the DNA matches it firmly. Rows may omit the clone size; those that give it use once, few, many or a size class.

d_call: -; v_call: TRBV5-5; j_call: TRBJ2-7; clone_size: -; cdr3_aa: CASSLSWPIKGIFEQYF; cdr3_nt: TGTGCCAGCAGCTTGAGCTGGCCCATAAAGGGGATTTTTGAGCAGTACTTC
d_call: TRBD1; v_call: TRBV12-3/TRBV12-4; j_call: TRBJ1-4; clone_size: -; cdr3_aa: CASSPGTVSKLFF; cdr3_nt: TGTGCCAGCAGTCCCGGGACAGTTTCAAAACTGTTTTTT
d_call: TRBD1; v_call: TRBV19; j_call: TRBJ1-1; clone_size: -; cdr3_aa: CASSITGVGTEAFF; cdr3_nt: TGTGCCAGTAGTATCACAGGGGTGGGTACTGAAGCTTTCTTT
d_call: TRBD1; v_call: TRBV7-9; j_call: TRBJ2-3; clone_size: -; cdr3_aa: CASSFLRQGRDTQYF; cdr3_nt: TGTGCCAGCAGCTTCCTCCGACAGGGGCGGGATACGCAGTATTTT
d_call: TRBD2; v_call: TRBV7-2; j_call: TRBJ2-1; clone_size: -; cdr3_aa: CASSISGIDYNEQFF; cdr3_nt: TGTGCCAGCAGCATAAGCGGGATAGACTACAATGAGCAGTTCTTC
d_call: -; v_call: TRBV3-1/TRBV3-2; j_call: TRBJ2-5; clone_size: few; cdr3_aa: CASSPGHQETQYF; cdr3_nt: TGTGCCAGCAGCCCGGGACATCAAGAGACCCAGTACTTC
d_call: TRBD2; v_call: TRBV5-1; j_call: TRBJ2-2; clone_size: -; cdr3_aa: CASSLNLAGGPTGELFF; cdr3_nt: TGCGCCAGCAGCTTGAACTTAGCGGGAGGGCCCACCGGGGAGCTGTTTTTT
d_call: TRBD1; v_call: TRBV24-1; j_call: TRBJ2-2; clone_size: -; cdr3_aa: CATGWTGPNTGELFF; cdr3_nt: TGTGCCACAGGATGGACAGGTCCGAACACCGGGGAGCTGTTTTTT
d_call: TRBD1; v_call: TRBV10-3; j_call: TRBJ1-1; clone_size: -; cdr3_aa: CAISVGTAPNTEAFF; cdr3_nt: TGTGCCATCAGTGTCGGGACAGCTCCAAACACTGAAGCTTTCTTT
d_call: -; v_call: TRBV2; j_call: TRBJ1-3; clone_size: -; cdr3_aa: CASSGHSGNTIYF; cdr3_nt: TGTGCCAGCAGTGGGCACTCTGGAAACACCATATATTTT
d_call: -; v_call: TRBV27; j_call: TRBJ1-5; clone_size: -; cdr3_aa: CASSVQENQPQHF; cdr3_nt: TGTGCCAGCAGTGTACAGGAAAATCAGCCCCAGCATTTT
d_call: -; v_call: TRBV19; j_call: TRBJ1-1; clone_size: -; cdr3_aa: CASRVGASEAFF; cdr3_nt: TGTGCCAGCCGGGTAGGGGCGTCTGAAGCTTTCTTT
d_call: TRBD2; v_call: TRBV9; j_call: TRBJ2-5; clone_size: -; cdr3_aa: CASSELEAGAETQYF; cdr3_nt: TGTGCCAGCAGCGAACTTGAAGCGGGGGCGGAGACCCAGTACTTC
d_call: TRBD2; v_call: TRBV12-3/TRBV12-4; j_call: TRBJ2-1; clone_size: once; cdr3_aa: CASSGLVREQFF; cdr3_nt: TGTGCCAGCAGTGGACTAGTTCGTGAGCAGTTCTTC
d_call: -; v_call: TRBV12-3/TRBV12-4; j_call: TRBJ1-3; clone_size: once; cdr3_aa: CAFKGVSNTIYF; cdr3_nt: TGTGCCTTTAAGGGGGTGAGCAACACCATATATTTT
d_call: -; v_call: TRBV7-8; j_call: TRBJ2-3; clone_size: -; cdr3_aa: CASSRSAVSTDTQYF; cdr3_nt: TGTGCCAGCAGCCGTAGCGCGGTTAGCACAGATACGCAGTATTTT
d_call: TRBD1; v_call: TRBV28; j_call: TRBJ1-2; clone_size: -; cdr3_aa: CASGQGGEDWHGYTF; cdr3_nt: TGTGCCAGTGGACAGGGGGGCGAAGATTGGCATGGCTACACCTTC
d_call: TRBD2; v_call: TRBV2; j_call: TRBJ2-3; clone_size: -; cdr3_aa: CASSEVASGSTDTQYF; cdr3_nt: TGTGCCAGCAGTGAAGTGGCTAGCGGGAGCACAGATACGCAGTATTTT
d_call: TRBD1; v_call: TRBV7-9; j_call: TRBJ1-2; clone_size: -; cdr3_aa: CASSSEIQGLNLIYTF; cdr3_nt: TGTGCCAGCAGCTCGGAAATACAGGGGTTAAATCTAATCTACACCTTC
d_call: TRBD2; v_call: TRBV5-1; j_call: TRBJ2-2; clone_size: -; cdr3_aa: CASSQGLAGHGELFF; cdr3_nt: TGCGCCAGCAGCCAGGGACTAGCGGGGCACGGGGAGCTGTTTTTT
d_call: TRBD1; v_call: TRBV14; j_call: TRBJ1-6; clone_size: -; cdr3_aa: CASSQDWTGLNSPLHF; cdr3_nt: TGTGCCAGCAGCCAAGATTGGACAGGCCTAAATTCACCCCTCCACTTT
d_call: TRBD1; v_call: TRBV7-9; j_call: TRBJ1-2; clone_size: -; cdr3_aa: CASSQGQLYGYTF; cdr3_nt: TGTGCCAGCAGCCAGGGACAGCTCTATGGCTACACCTTC
d_call: TRBD2; v_call: TRBV19; j_call: TRBJ2-1; clone_size: few; cdr3_aa: CASSMREKSNEQFF; cdr3_nt: TGTGCCAGTAGTATGCGGGAGAAATCGAATGAGCAGTTCTTC